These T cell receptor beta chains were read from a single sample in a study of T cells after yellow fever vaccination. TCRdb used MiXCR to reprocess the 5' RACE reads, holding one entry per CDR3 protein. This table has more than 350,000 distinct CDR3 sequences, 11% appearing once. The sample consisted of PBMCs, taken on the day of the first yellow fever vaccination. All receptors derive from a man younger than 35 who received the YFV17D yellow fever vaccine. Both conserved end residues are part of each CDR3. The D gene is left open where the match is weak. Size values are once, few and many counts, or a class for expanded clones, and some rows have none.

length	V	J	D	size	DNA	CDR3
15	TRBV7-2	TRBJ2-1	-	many	TGTGCCAGCAGCTTAGGGTCTGGGGATTACAATGAGCAGTTCTTC	CASSLGSGDYNEQFF
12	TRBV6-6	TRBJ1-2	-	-	TGTGCCAGCACCCCAGAGAACTATGGCTACACCTTC	CASTPENYGYTF
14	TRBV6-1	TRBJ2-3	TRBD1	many	TGTGCCACCGGACAGGGGGCTAACACAGATACGCAGTATTTT	CATGQGANTDTQYF
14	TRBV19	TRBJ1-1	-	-	TGTGCCAGTAGTCCCTACGGTGTGGACACTGAAGCTTTCTTT	CASSPYGVDTEAFF
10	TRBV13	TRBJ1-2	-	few	TGTGCCATCGGGGGTGGCGGCTACACCTTC	CAIGGGGYTF
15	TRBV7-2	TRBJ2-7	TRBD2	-	TGTGCCAGCAGCCTTTCTAGCGGGGGCTCCTACGAGCAGTACTTC	CASSLSSGGSYEQYF
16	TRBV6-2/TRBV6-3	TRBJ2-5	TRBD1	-	TGTGCCAGCAGCTCCCGCGGATCAGGGGGTCGAGAGACCCAGTACTTC	CASSSRGSGGRETQYF
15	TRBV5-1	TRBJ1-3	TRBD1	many	TGCGCCAGCAGCATGCAGGGGGGCTCTGGAAACACCATATATTTT	CASSMQGGSGNTIYF
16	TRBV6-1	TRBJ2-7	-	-	TGTGCCAGTAGGGGTCGGAAGGGGCGGACCTCCTACGAGCAGTACTTC	CASRGRKGRTSYEQYF
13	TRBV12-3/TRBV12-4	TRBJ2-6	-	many	TGTGCCAGCAAACAGACCGGGGCCAACGTCCTGACTTTC	CASKQTGANVLTF
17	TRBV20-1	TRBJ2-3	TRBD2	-	TGCAGTGCTAGAGATTTTAGCGGGGGGGCCGGGACAGATACGCAGTATTTT	CSARDFSGGAGTDTQYF
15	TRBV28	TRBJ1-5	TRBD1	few	TGTGCCAGCAGGGGACAGGGGATCGGCAATCAGCCCCAGCATTTT	CASRGQGIGNQPQHF
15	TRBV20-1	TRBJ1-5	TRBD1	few	TGCAGTGCTAGAGGGGCAGGGGGTGACCATCAGCCCCAGCATTTT	CSARGAGGDHQPQHF
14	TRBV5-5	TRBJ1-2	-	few	TGTGCCAGCAGCTTCGCGGTGGGCAGCGATGGCTACACCTTC	CASSFAVGSDGYTF
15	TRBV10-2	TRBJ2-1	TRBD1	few	TGCGCCAGCAGAACCGGGACAGGGGGAACATATGAGCAGTTCTTC	CASRTGTGGTYEQFF
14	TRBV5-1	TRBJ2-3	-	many	TGCGCCAGCAGCTTGGGAGTGGGTACAGATACGCAGTATTTT	CASSLGVGTDTQYF
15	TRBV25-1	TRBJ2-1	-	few	TGTGCCAGCAGAGACCCAGGGAGTTATTACAATGAGCAGTTCTTC	CASRDPGSYYNEQFF
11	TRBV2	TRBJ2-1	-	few	TGTGCCAGAGGCCAAGGCAATGAGCAGTTCTTC	CARGQGNEQFF
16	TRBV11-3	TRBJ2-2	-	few	TGTGCCAGCAGCCTAGGGGTGATCGGGGGCACCGGGGAGCTGTTTTTT	CASSLGVIGGTGELFF
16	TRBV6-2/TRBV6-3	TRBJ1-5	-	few	TGTGCCAGCAGCCCCCCGGGACTTTATAGCAATCAGCCCCAGCATTTT	CASSPPGLYSNQPQHF
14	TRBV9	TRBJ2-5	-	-	TGTGCCAGCAGCCCACGAGCCACCGGGGAGACCCAGTACTTC	CASSPRATGETQYF
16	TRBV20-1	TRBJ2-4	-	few	TGCAGTGCTAGAGATCTAGCAGGGAATTCCAAAGACATTCAGTACTTC	CSARDLAGNSKDIQYF
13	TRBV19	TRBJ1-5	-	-	TGTGCCAGTAGTCAGGGGCGAGGTCAGCCCCAGCATTTT	CASSQGRGQPQHF
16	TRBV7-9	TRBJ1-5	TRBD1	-	TGTGCCAGCAGCTCCAAGACAGGGGGCGAGGGTCAGCCCCAGCATTTT	CASSSKTGGEGQPQHF
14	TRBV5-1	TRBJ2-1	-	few	TGCGCCAGCAGCGGCGGCTCTCCCTACAATGAGCAGTTCTTC	CASSGGSPYNEQFF
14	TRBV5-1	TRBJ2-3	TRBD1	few	TGCGCCAGCAGATCGGGACAGGGCACAGATACGCAGTATTTT	CASRSGQGTDTQYF
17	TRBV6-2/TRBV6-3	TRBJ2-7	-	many	TGTGCCAGCAGCGACCCGGTTTCACGGCCGTTCTCCTACGAGCAGTACTTC	CASSDPVSRPFSYEQYF
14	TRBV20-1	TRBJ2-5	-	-	TGCAGTGCTAGTCCGCCAGGTTGGGGAGAGACCCAGTACTTC	CSASPPGWGETQYF
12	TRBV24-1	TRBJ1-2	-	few	TGTGCCACCAGTGACATATCCAGAAGCTACACCTTC	CATSDISRSYTF
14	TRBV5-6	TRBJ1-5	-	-	TGTGCCAGCAGTCATTCAGGGGTCTCCCGGCCCCAGCATTTT	CASSHSGVSRPQHF
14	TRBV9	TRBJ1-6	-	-	TGTGCCAGCAGCGTAGGACAGTATAATTCACCCCTCCACTTT	CASSVGQYNSPLHF
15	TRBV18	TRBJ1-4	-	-	TGTGCCAGTAGTCTGAGGGGATCAACTAATGAAAAACTGTTTTTT	CASSLRGSTNEKLFF
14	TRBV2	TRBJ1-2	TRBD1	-	TGTGCCAGCAGTCAGACAGGGCAATGGTCTGGCTACACCTTC	CASSQTGQWSGYTF
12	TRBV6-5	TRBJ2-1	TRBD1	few	TGTGCCAGCAGTTACAACAGGGGATTCCAGTTCTTC	CASSYNRGFQFF
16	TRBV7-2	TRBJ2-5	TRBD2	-	TGTGCCAGCAGCTTGGAACCGGGGGGAAGACAAGAGACCCAGTACTTC	CASSLEPGGRQETQYF
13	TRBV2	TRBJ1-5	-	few	TGTGCCAGTCAGGGATTGAGCAATCAGCCCCAGCATTTT	CASQGLSNQPQHF
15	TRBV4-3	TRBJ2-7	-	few	TGCGCCAGCAGCCAAGGGCCGGACAGCCTCTACGAGCAGTACTTC	CASSQGPDSLYEQYF
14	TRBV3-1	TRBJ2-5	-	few	TGTGCCAGCAGCCAAGATATGGTCCAAGAGACCCAGTACTTC	CASSQDMVQETQYF
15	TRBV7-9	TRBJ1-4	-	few	TGTGCCAGCAGCCCACCCTCAGTGGGTAATGAAAAACTGTTTTTT	CASSPPSVGNEKLFF
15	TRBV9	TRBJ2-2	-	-	TGTGCCAGCAGCGTACGCAGGGACAACACCGGGGAGCTGTTTTTT	CASSVRRDNTGELFF
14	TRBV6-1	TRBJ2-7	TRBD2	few	TGTGCCAGCACCGGGACTAGCGGGTCCTACGAGCAGTACTTC	CASTGTSGSYEQYF
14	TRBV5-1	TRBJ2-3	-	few	TGCGCCAGCAGCTTGACGGACCCGGGAGATACGCAGTATTTT	CASSLTDPGDTQYF
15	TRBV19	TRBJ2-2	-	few	TGTGCCAGTAGTATCCGGGCCAGGGTAGCCGGGGAGCTGTTTTTT	CASSIRARVAGELFF
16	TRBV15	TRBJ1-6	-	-	TGTGCCACCAGCAGGGGGTTCGACAGAGGATCTTTGTCCCTCCACTTT	CATSRGFDRGSLSLHF
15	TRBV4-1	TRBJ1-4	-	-	TGCGCCAGCAGCCAACAAGGCGGAAGTAATGAAAAACTGTTTTTT	CASSQQGGSNEKLFF
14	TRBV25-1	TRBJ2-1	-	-	TGTGCCAGTACTGCCGGGGCTGGCTACAATGAGCAGTTCTTC	CASTAGAGYNEQFF
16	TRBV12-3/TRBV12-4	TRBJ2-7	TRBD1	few	TGTGCCAGCAGTTCCCGACAGGGGGCATTCCCCTACGAGCAGTACTTC	CASSSRQGAFPYEQYF
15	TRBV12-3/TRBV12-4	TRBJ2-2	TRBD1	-	TGTGCCAGCAGTCCCGGGACAGGAATCACCGGGGAGCTGTTTTTT	CASSPGTGITGELFF
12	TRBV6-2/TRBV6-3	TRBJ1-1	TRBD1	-	TGTGCCAGCAGGTCTCCAGGGGGATCAGCTTTCTTT	CASRSPGGSAFF
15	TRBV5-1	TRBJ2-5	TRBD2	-	TGCGCCAGCAGCGCGGGAGCGGGCCTCCAAGAGACCCAGTACTTC	CASSAGAGLQETQYF
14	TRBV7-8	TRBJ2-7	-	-	TGTGCCAGCAGCTACTCCGGGTCCCGATACGAGCAGTACTTC	CASSYSGSRYEQYF
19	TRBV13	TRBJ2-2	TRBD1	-	TGTGCCAGCAGGGCGACCGGATTGAGGACAGGGGGCAGGACCGGGGAGCTGTTTTTT	CASRATGLRTGGRTGELFF
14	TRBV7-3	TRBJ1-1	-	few	TGTGCCAGCAGCCGAATGGGCGTGAACACTGAAGCTTTCTTT	CASSRMGVNTEAFF
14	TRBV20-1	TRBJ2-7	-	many	TGCAGTGCTAGAGATAGAACTAGAAAATACGAGCAGTACTTC	CSARDRTRKYEQYF
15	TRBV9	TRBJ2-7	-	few	TGTGCCAGCAGCGTAGAAGGGGCCTCCTTGTACGAGCAGTACTTC	CASSVEGASLYEQYF
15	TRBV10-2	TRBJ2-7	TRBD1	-	TGCGCCAGCCATGATAGGGACAGGGTTGTCTACGAGCAGTACTTC	CASHDRDRVVYEQYF
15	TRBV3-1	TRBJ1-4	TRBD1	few	TGTGCCAGCAGCACAGGACAGGGCTTTAATGAAAAACTGTTTTTT	CASSTGQGFNEKLFF
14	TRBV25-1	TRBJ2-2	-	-	TGTGCCAGCAGTGGCAGGGAGAACACCGGGGAGCTGTTTTTT	CASSGRENTGELFF
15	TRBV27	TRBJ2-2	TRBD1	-	TGTGCCAGCAGTGTGGGACAGGGTATAACCGGGGAGCTGTTTTTT	CASSVGQGITGELFF